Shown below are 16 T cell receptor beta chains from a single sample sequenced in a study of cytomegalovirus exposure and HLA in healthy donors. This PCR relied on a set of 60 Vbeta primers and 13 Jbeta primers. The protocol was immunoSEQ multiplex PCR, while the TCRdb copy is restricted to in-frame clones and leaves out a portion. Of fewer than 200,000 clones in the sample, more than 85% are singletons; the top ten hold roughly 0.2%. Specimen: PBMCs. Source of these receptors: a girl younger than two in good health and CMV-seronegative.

This CDR3 reads CASSMVFSSYEQYF. The CDR3 DNA reads as TGTGCCAGCAGCATGGTGTTCAGCTCCTACGAGCAGTACTTC. The chain combines TRBV21-1 with TRBJ2-7; TRBD1, the D gene given by the table, was not confirmed from the DNA. TRBV21-1 has pseudogene status. The CDR3 extends over 14 amino acids.

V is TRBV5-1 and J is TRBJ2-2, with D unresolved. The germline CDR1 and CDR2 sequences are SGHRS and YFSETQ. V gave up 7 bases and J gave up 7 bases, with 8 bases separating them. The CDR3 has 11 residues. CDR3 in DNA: TGCGCCAGCGAGAGTGGCGGGGAGCTGTTTTTT. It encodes CASESGGELFF.

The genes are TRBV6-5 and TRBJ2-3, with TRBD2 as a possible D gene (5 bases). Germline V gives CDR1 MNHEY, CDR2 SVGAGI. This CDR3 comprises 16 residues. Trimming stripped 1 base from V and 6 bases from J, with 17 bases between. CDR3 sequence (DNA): TGTGCCAGCAGTTACTTTTCCCCTAGCCCTGGGGATACGCAGTATTTT. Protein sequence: CASSYFSPSPGDTQYF.

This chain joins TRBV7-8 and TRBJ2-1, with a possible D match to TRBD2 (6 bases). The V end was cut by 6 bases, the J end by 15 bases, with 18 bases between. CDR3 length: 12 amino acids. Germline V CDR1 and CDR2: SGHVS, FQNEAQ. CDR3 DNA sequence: TGTGCCAGCAGTCCCACTAGCCCCAAACTGTTCTTC. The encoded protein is CASSPTSPKLFF.

CDR3 in amino acids: CASSAHGGGNQPQHF. CDR3 bases: TGTGCCAGCAGCGCCCATGGGGGGGGCAATCAGCCCCAGCATTTT. V is TRBV9 and J is TRBJ1-5, with a weak D call TRBD1 (5 bases). The germline V gene has CDR1 SGDLS and CDR2 YYNGEE. V was cut by 3 bases and J by 2 bases, with 12 bases left in between. The CDR3 is 15 amino acids.

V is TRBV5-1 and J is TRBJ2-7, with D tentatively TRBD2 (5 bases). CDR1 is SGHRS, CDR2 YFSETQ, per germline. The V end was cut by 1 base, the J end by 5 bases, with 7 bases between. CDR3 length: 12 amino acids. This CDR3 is CASSLPGNEQYF. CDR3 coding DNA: TGCGCCAGCAGCTTGCCGGGGAACGAGCAGTACTTC.

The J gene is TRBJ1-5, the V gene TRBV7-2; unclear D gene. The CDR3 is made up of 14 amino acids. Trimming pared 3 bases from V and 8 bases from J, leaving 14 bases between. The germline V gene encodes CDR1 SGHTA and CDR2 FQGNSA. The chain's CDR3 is CASSLYEPEEPQHF. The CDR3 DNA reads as TGTGCCAGCAGCTTGTATGAGCCGGAGGAGCCCCAGCATTTT.

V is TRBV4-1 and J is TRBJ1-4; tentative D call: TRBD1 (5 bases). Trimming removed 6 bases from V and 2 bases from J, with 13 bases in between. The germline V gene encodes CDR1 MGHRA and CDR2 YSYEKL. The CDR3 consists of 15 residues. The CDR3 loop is CASRAPGGTNEKLFF. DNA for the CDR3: TGCGCCAGCAGAGCACCGGGGGGGACTAATGAAAAACTGTTTTTT.

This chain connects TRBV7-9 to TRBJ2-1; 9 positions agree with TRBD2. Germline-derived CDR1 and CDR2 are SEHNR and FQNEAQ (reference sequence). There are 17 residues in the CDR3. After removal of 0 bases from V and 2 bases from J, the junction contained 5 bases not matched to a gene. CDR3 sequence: CASSLALKREAYNEQFF. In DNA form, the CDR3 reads TGTGCCAGCAGCTTAGCGCTAAAGCGGGAGGCCTACAATGAGCAGTTCTTC. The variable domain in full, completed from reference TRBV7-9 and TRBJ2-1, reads DTGVSQNPRHKITKRGQNVTFRCDPISEHNRLYWYRQTLGQGPEFLTYFQNEAQLEKSRLLSDRFSAERPKGSFSTLEIQRTEQGDSAMYLCASSLALKREAYNEQFFGPGTRLTVL.

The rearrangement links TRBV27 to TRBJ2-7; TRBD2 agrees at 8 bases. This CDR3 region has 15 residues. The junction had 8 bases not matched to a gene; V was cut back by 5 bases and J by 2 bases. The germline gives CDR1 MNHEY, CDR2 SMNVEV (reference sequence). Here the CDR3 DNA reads TGTGCCAGCAGTCCTATAGCGGGGACTGCCTACGAGCAGTACTTC. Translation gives CASSPIAGTAYEQYF.

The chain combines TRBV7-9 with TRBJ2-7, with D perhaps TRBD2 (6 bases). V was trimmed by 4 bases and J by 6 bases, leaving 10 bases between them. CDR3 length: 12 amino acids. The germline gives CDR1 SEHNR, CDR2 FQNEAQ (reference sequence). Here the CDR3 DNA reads TGTGCCAGCAGCTCCCTTAGCGGCGAGCAGTACTTC. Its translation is CASSSLSGEQYF.

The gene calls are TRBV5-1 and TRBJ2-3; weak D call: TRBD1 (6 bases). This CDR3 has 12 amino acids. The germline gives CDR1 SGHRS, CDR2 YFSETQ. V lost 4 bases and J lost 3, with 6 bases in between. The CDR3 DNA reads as TGCGCCAGCAGCAGGGGGACAGATACGCAGTATTTT. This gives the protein CASSRGTDTQYF.

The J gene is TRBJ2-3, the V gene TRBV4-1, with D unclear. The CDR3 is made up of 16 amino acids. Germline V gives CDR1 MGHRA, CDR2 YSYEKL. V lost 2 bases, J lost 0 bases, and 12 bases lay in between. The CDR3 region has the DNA TGCGCCAGCAGCCAACAGGCAGGCCCTAGCACAGATACGCAGTATTTT. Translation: CASSQQAGPSTDTQYF.

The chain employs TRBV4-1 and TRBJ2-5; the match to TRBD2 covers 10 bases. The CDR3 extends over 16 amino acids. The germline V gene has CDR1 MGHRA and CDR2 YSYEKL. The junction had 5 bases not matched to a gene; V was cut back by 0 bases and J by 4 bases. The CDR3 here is CASSQDVAGGRETQYF. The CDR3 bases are TGCGCCAGCAGCCAAGATGTAGCGGGAGGTCGAGAGACCCAGTACTTC.

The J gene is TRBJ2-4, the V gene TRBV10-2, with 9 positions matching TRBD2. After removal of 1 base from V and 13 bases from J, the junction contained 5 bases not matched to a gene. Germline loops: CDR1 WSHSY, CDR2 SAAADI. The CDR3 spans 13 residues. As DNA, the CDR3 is TGCGCCAGCAGTGAGTGGCCTAGCGGGGTCCAGTACTTC. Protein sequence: CASSEWPSGVQYF.

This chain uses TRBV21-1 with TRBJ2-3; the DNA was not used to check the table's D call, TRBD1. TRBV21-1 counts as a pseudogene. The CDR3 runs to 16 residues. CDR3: CASSKIGARGTDTQYF. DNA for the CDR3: TGTGCCAGCAGCAAGATCGGGGCCAGGGGGACAGATACGCAGTATTTT.